This is a list of T cell receptor beta chains from one sample in a study of cytomegalovirus exposure and HLA in healthy donors. Method: immunoSEQ multiplex PCR; TCRdb's copy keeps in-frame clones and lacks some. The sample shows some 160,000 clones, around 80% of them seen only once. Sample: PBMCs. The origin of the receptors is a male donor in good health and CMV-seronegative. Both conserved end residues are part of each CDR3. Some rows have no size entry. The others give once, few or many, or a class for an expanded clone.

V gene: TRBV5-1; clone size: .; J gene: TRBJ1-3; CDR3 protein: CASRTGSGNTIYF
V gene: TRBV6-6; clone size: .; J gene: TRBJ2-7; CDR3 protein: CASSFPGTGSYEQYF
V gene: TRBV5-1; clone size: .; J gene: TRBJ2-3; CDR3 protein: CASSLAGGGTDTQYF
V gene: TRBV4-3; clone size: .; J gene: TRBJ1-2; CDR3 protein: CASSQGNSLWGYTF
V gene: TRBV2; clone size: .; J gene: TRBJ2-7; CDR3 protein: CASSVSTFSYEQYF
V gene: TRBV5-4; clone size: .; J gene: TRBJ2-5; CDR3 protein: CASSHRTQGETQYF
V gene: TRBV11-1; clone size: .; J gene: TRBJ1-1; CDR3 protein: CASSFGESEAFF
V gene: TRBV7-3; clone size: .; J gene: TRBJ1-2; CDR3 protein: CASSFGQGPRYGYTF
V gene: TRBV5-8; clone size: few; J gene: TRBJ2-3; CDR3 protein: CASSPGQGAADTQYF
V gene: TRBV7-9; clone size: .; J gene: TRBJ2-1; CDR3 protein: CASSYSNEQFF
V gene: TRBV6-5; clone size: few; J gene: TRBJ1-4; CDR3 protein: CASSYSLQASEKLFF
V gene: TRBV10-3; clone size: .; J gene: TRBJ2-7; CDR3 protein: CAISEKGQLYEQYF
V gene: TRBV5-5; clone size: few; J gene: TRBJ2-7; CDR3 protein: CASSLYPQGYEQYF
V gene: TRBV5-1; clone size: .; J gene: TRBJ2-5; CDR3 protein: CASSSGLAGAGETQYF
V gene: TRBV7-3; clone size: .; J gene: TRBJ2-1; CDR3 protein: CASSLRLAGAGDEQFF
V gene: TRBV7-9; clone size: .; J gene: TRBJ2-1; CDR3 protein: CASSSTGTSGRDEQFF
V gene: TRBV9; clone size: .; J gene: TRBJ2-4; CDR3 protein: CASSVGPGGSNIQYF
V gene: TRBV7-9; clone size: .; J gene: TRBJ2-7; CDR3 protein: CASSPAGVEQYF
V gene: TRBV5-4; clone size: .; J gene: TRBJ2-5; CDR3 protein: CASSLAVGTSGEETQYF
V gene: TRBV2; clone size: .; J gene: TRBJ2-7; CDR3 protein: CASRITQGVGYEQYF
V gene: TRBV6-1; clone size: .; J gene: TRBJ2-2; CDR3 protein: CASSERGLGTGELFF
V gene: TRBV7-2; clone size: .; J gene: TRBJ2-5; CDR3 protein: CASSPSYQETQYF
V gene: TRBV5-1; clone size: .; J gene: TRBJ2-2; CDR3 protein: CASSFAGTGTGELFF
V gene: TRBV6-6; clone size: .; J gene: TRBJ2-5; CDR3 protein: CASSLSRGGETQYF
V gene: TRBV10-2; clone size: .; J gene: TRBJ2-7; CDR3 protein: CASSESRTSGTYEQYF
V gene: TRBV4-2; clone size: .; J gene: TRBJ2-1; CDR3 protein: CASSRLGLAGANEQFF